These 18 T cell receptor beta chains share one sample of origin, sequenced in a study of T-cell reconstitution after alpha-beta-depleted transplantation in children. A library of TCRbeta sequences, prepared with unique molecular identifiers, was generated. TCRdb called the PCR reads again in MiXCR, with one record for every CDR3 protein. The sample includes 45,000 or so distinct CDR3 sequences, around 56% of them seen just once. Source: peripheral blood, taken before TCRalphabeta/CD19-depleted stem cell transplant. The source is a boy under two years old with SCID, due to receive a stem cell transplant.

The chain joins TRBV4-3 to TRBJ1-1; D gene uncertain. Germline V gives CDR1 LGHNA, CDR2 YSLEER. Trimming took 8 bases from V and 0 from J, leaving 16 bases between them. This CDR3 contains 15 residues. CDR3 in amino acids: CASQDYTELNTEAFF. Here the CDR3 DNA reads TGCGCCAGCCAAGATTACACGGAACTGAACACTGAAGCTTTCTTT.

This clonotype was found a few times. DNA for the CDR3: TGCAGTGCTCCCCTCGGAGGGGGGGATTACTACGAGCAGTACTTC. Its translation: CSAPLGGGDYYEQYF. The rearrangement uses TRBV20-1 and TRBJ2-7; tentatively, D is TRBD2 (7 bases). Germline-derived CDR1 and CDR2 are DFQATT and SNEGSKA (reference sequence). With 5 bases removed from V and 3 bases from J, the gap between germline ends came to 20 bases. The CDR3 sequence is 15 residues long.

The gene calls are TRBV12-3 or TRBV12-4 and TRBJ1-5; TRBD1 matches at 9 bases. V was pared by 5 bases and J by 9 bases, with 11 bases of the junction left unmatched. The CDR3 has 15 residues. The DNA of the CDR3 is TGTGCCAGCAGTGAGCCGGGACAGGGCCACTCGCCCCAGCATTTT. Encoded protein: CASSEPGQGHSPQHF.

This sequence joins TRBV7-6 and TRBJ2-1, with a tentative D call TRBD2 (7 bases). Trimming pared 3 bases from V and 8 bases from J, leaving 14 bases between. The CDR3 length is 14 residues. Germline V gene data show CDR1 as SGHVS and CDR2 as FNYEAQ. CDR3 residues: CASSLGGGWDEQFF. CDR3 in DNA: TGTGCCAGCAGCTTGGGGGGGGGCTGGGATGAGCAGTTCTTC.

The table lists this clonotype with many counts. This chain uses TRBV12-3 or TRBV12-4 with TRBJ2-5, with a weak D call TRBD2 (6 bases). The CDR3 covers 14 residues. V lost 6 bases and J lost 5, with 16 bases in between. CDR3 nucleotide sequence: TGTGCCAGCAGCCTTGGGGAGGCTGGGGAGACCCAGTACTTC. This encodes CASSLGEAGETQYF.

The V call is TRBV5-1, the J call TRBJ1-4, with 10 bases that match TRBD1. This CDR3 has 15 residues. Losses at the gene ends were 1 base for V and 6 bases for J; bases not matched to a gene: 3. Germline V gene sequence: CDR1 SGHRS, CDR2 YFSETQ. The CDR3 loop is CASSLWGQGYEKLFF. The CDR3 nucleotides read TGCGCCAGCAGCTTGTGGGGACAGGGGTATGAAAAACTGTTTTTT.

In DNA, the CDR3 is TGTGCCAGCAGTTTTGGGGGACAGGGCTCCGGCTACACCTTC. It is translated as CASSFGGQGSGYTF. The chain carries TRBV28 and TRBJ1-2, with 9 bases aligning to TRBD1. Germline V gene sequence: CDR1 MDHEN, CDR2 SYDVKM. The CDR3 is 14 residues long. V shed 3 bases and J 8 bases; nucleotides not matched to a gene: 7.

This chain uses TRBV5-1 with TRBJ1-1; no definite D call. CDR1 is SGHRS and CDR2 is YFSETQ in the germline V gene. Trimming shortened V by 0 bases and J by 1 base, and 4 bases separated the two germline ends. The CDR3 runs 13 residues. The CDR3 bases are TGCGCCAGCAGCTTGGCAGAGAACACTGAAGCTTTCTTT. This gives the protein CASSLAENTEAFF.

This clonotype has at least ten counts. The chain combines TRBV5-1 with TRBJ2-3; D is unresolved. The CDR3 consists of 16 residues. CDR1 is SGHRS and CDR2 is YFSETQ in the germline V gene. The V and J ends lost 0 bases and 0 bases respectively, with 11 bases between them. This CDR3 reads CASSLGSASSTDTQYF. CDR3 in DNA: TGCGCCAGCAGCTTGGGGTCAGCCTCTAGCACAGATACGCAGTATTTT. The complete variable domain, with remaining parts taken from reference TRBV5-1 and TRBJ2-3, reads KAGVTQTPRYLIKTRGQQVTLSCSPISGHRSVSWYQQTPGQGLQFLFEYFSETQRNKGNFPGRFSGRQFSNSRSEMNVSTLELGDSALYLCASSLGSASSTDTQYFGPGTRLTVL.

This clonotype has more than one count but fewer than ten. The chain employs TRBV7-9 and TRBJ2-6; no reliable D call. This CDR3 has 14 residues. Trimming took 2 bases from V and 0 from J, leaving 2 bases between them. From germline, CDR1 is SEHNR and CDR2 FQNEAQ (reference sequence). The CDR3 spells CASSLPSGANVLTF. The CDR3 region has the DNA TGTGCCAGCAGCTTACCCTCTGGGGCCAACGTCCTGACTTTC.

This sequence joins TRBV6-1 and TRBJ2-3; possible D gene TRBD2, 6 bases. CDR1 MNHNS and CDR2 SASEGT come from the germline V gene. Trimming took 4 bases from V and 1 from J, leaving 18 bases between them. The CDR3 is 17 amino acids. Here the CDR3 DNA reads TGTGCCAGCAGTGCCGTATTCACCTCGGGGGGCACAGATACGCAGTATTTT. Translated, it gives CASSAVFTSGGTDTQYF.

J is TRBJ2-2 and V is TRBV12-3 or TRBV12-4, with a possible D match to TRBD1 (6 bases). Trimming took off 4 bases at V and 6 bases at J, with 12 bases between the two ends. This CDR3 comprises 14 residues. This CDR3 reads CASSWQGLPGELFF. The CDR3 DNA is TGTGCCAGCAGTTGGCAGGGGTTACCCGGGGAGCTGTTTTTT.

This clonotype has only one observation. J is TRBJ2-1 and V is TRBV3-1, with D possibly matching TRBD1 (6 bases). Germline CDR1 and CDR2: LGHDT and YNNKEL (reference sequence). The CDR3 runs to 14 residues. Trimming stripped 4 bases from V and 6 bases from J, with 13 bases between. The CDR3 DNA reads as TGTGCCAGCAGCCTATCCGGGACACCCAATGAGCAGTTCTTC. It specifies CASSLSGTPNEQFF.

The gene calls are TRBV3-1 and TRBJ1-1; D might be TRBD1 (6 bases). The CDR3 length is 16 residues. In germline, CDR1 is LGHDT, CDR2 YNNKEL (reference sequence). V was pared by 1 base and J by 1 base, with 13 bases between. The CDR3 spells CASSQVGGGSNTEAFF. Written as DNA, the CDR3 is TGTGCCAGCAGCCAAGTAGGAGGGGGATCGAACACTGAAGCTTTCTTT.

V and J are TRBV10-3 and TRBJ2-7; D gene ambiguous. This CDR3 contains 14 residues. V lost 0 bases and J 3 bases, leaving 9 bases between the germline ends. Per germline, CDR1 ENHRY and CDR2 SYGVKD. The CDR3 here is CAISESTTNYEQYF. In DNA, the CDR3 is TGTGCCATCAGTGAGTCGACGACAAACTACGAGCAGTACTTC.

This sequence joins TRBV7-8 and TRBJ2-3; 7 nucleotides align to TRBD2. J lost 1 base, V lost 2 bases, and 0 bases had no gene match. Per the germline V gene, CDR1 is SGHVS and CDR2 is FQNEAQ. This CDR3 has 14 residues. The CDR3 spells CASSLSGGTDTQYF. CDR3 DNA sequence: TGTGCCAGCAGCTTAAGCGGGGGCACAGATACGCAGTATTTT.

The J gene is TRBJ1-3, the V gene TRBV29-1; no clear D. Germline CDR1 and CDR2: SQVTM and ANQGSEA. Trimming shortened V by 2 bases and J by 2 bases, and 7 bases separated the two germline ends. The CDR3 spans 13 residues. CDR3 sequence (DNA): TGCAGCGTTGAAAAGTACACTGGAAACACCATATATTTT. It translates to CSVEKYTGNTIYF.

CDR3 nucleotides: TGTGCCAGCCGGGACAGGGGTACCGGGGAGCTGTTTTTT. This codes for CASRDRGTGELFF. The genes are TRBV2 and TRBJ2-2; the match to TRBD1 covers 10 bases. V trimming: 8 bases; J trimming: 5 bases; junction bases outside the gene matches: 2. The CDR3 runs 13 residues. Germline V CDR1 and CDR2: SNHLY, FYNNEI.